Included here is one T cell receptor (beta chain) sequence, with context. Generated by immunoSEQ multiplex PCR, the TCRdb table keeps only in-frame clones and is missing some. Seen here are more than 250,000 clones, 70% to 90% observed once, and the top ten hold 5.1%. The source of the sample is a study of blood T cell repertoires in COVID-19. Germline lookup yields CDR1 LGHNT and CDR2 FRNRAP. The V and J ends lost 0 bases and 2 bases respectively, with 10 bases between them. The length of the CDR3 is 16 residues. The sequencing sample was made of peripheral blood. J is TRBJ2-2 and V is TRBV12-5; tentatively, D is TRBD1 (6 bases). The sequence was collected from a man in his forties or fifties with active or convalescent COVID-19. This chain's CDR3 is CASGLVRTANTGELFF. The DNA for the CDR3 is TGTGCTAGTGGTTTGGTTCGGACAGCCAACACCGGGGAGCTGTTTTTT.